Following are 28 T cell receptor beta chains from one sample sequenced in a study of OX40 agonist ivuxolimab in advanced cancers. Only in-frame clones appear in the TCRdb table, and some are missing; sequencing was by immunoSEQ multiplex PCR. Found here are 39,000 or so clones, around 89% of them singletons; the top ten hold around 0.5%. This specimen consisted of CD4+ or CD8+ T cells sorted from blood, obtained in a trial of the OX40 agonist ivuxolimab. The receptors were sampled from an adult with an advanced solid tumor such as melanoma, head and neck, liver or kidney cancer.

This chain connects TRBV11-2 to TRBJ1-3, with D maybe TRBD1 (5 bases). CDR1 SGHAT and CDR2 FQNNGV come from the germline V gene. This CDR3 contains 16 residues. V lost 5 bases, J lost 0 bases, and 14 bases lay in between. This CDR3 is CASSPGGHISGNTIYF. DNA of the CDR3: TGTGCCAGCAGCCCCGGAGGACACATCTCTGGAAACACCATATATTTT.

This sequence joins TRBV6-4 and TRBJ1-3; D not resolved. V shed 3 bases and J shed 0 bases, with 6 bases lying between them. Germline values: CDR1 MRHNA, CDR2 SNTAGT. This CDR3 has 14 residues. The CDR3: CASSEAASGNTIYF. DNA for the CDR3: TGTGCCAGCAGTGAGGCGGCCTCTGGAAACACCATATATTTT.

This sequence joins TRBV6-4 and TRBJ2-1, with 7 bases that match TRBD1. With 0 bases clipped from V and 9 bases from J, the junction kept 11 bases outside the gene matches. CDR3 length equals 16 residues. Germline loops: CDR1 MRHNA, CDR2 SNTAGT. The CDR3 DNA sequence: TGTGCCAGCAGTGACTCGACAGGACAGGTATCAAGTGAGCAGTTCTTC. This encodes CASSDSTGQVSSEQFF.

The V gene is TRBV2, the J gene TRBJ2-7, with 8 bases that match TRBD1. This CDR3 has 14 amino acids. Germline CDR1 reads SNHLY; CDR2 reads FYNNEI. After removal of 4 bases from V and 3 bases from J, the junction contained 5 bases not matched to a gene. CDR3 sequence reads: CASSARGHSYEQYF. The CDR3 region has the DNA TGTGCCAGCAGTGCCAGGGGGCACAGCTACGAGCAGTACTTC.

This sequence joins TRBV7-2 and TRBJ2-5; TRBD2 might be the D (5 bases). In germline, CDR1 is SGHTA, CDR2 FQGNSA. The CDR3 length is 14 residues. V dropped 6 bases and J dropped 4 bases, with 15 bases sitting between them. The CDR3 loop reads CASRPPGRGETQYF. As DNA, the CDR3 is TGTGCCAGCAGACCTCCCGGACGGGGAGAGACCCAGTACTTC.

V and J are TRBV7-8 and TRBJ1-4; tentatively, D is TRBD1 (6 bases). In germline, CDR1 is SGHVS, CDR2 FQNEAQ. Deletions cut 3 bases from V and 0 bases from J, with 14 bases between. CDR3 length equals 17 residues. CDR3 protein: CASSLSGTIATNEKLFF. The CDR3 region has the DNA TGTGCCAGCAGCTTGTCCGGGACAATCGCAACTAATGAAAAACTGTTTTTT.

The chain uses TRBV6-5 and TRBJ2-1; TRBD1 or TRBD2 may be the D gene (5 bases each). The ends were cut back, 8 bases at V and 0 bases at J, with 8 bases in the middle. Germline-derived CDR1 and CDR2 are MNHEY and SVGAGI. This CDR3 contains 13 residues. The chain's CDR3 is CASAGSSYNEQFF. CDR3 DNA sequence: TGTGCCAGCGCAGGGAGCTCCTACAATGAGCAGTTCTTC.

The gene calls are TRBV11-3 and TRBJ1-2, with D hard to call. V was cut by 0 bases and J by 1 base, with 6 bases left in between. The germline V gene has CDR1 SGHNT and CDR2 YENEEA. There are 14 residues in the CDR3. CDR3 in amino acids: CASSLEADNYGYTF. The CDR3, as DNA: TGTGCCAGCAGCTTAGAGGCAGATAACTATGGCTACACCTTC.

Only one count was recorded for this clone. The rearrangement joins TRBV9 to TRBJ2-5, with 15 positions matching TRBD2. CDR1 and CDR2 from the germline V gene are SGDLS and YYNGEE. Trimming cost V 3 bases and J 0 bases; bases outside gene matches: 9. The CDR3 totals 19 residues. The CDR3 is CASSGGGTSGGWYQETQYF. CDR3 nucleotides: TGTGCCAGCAGCGGCGGCGGGACTAGCGGGGGGTGGTACCAAGAGACCCAGTACTTC.

This clone came up once. This chain links TRBV6-5 with TRBJ2-1; no reliable D call. The length of the CDR3 is 13 residues. CDR1 MNHEY and CDR2 SVGAGI come from the germline V gene. V lost 0 bases to trimming and J lost 6 bases, with 6 bases between them. CDR3 residues: CASSYSRRNEQFF. In DNA, the CDR3 is TGTGCCAGCAGTTACTCTCGACGCAATGAGCAGTTCTTC.

The CDR3 here is CASSYSADSGNTIYF. The CDR3 DNA reads TGTGCCAGCAGTTACTCGGCGGACTCTGGAAACACCATATATTTT. The rearrangement uses TRBV6-5 and TRBJ1-3, with D hard to call. The V end was cut by 0 bases, the J end by 0 bases, with 6 bases between. The germline gives CDR1 MNHEY, CDR2 SVGAGI. This CDR3 is built from 15 residues.

The chain couples TRBV18 to TRBJ2-1; TRBD1 is a possible D gene (5 bases). This CDR3 region has 15 residues. V was trimmed by 2 bases and J by 0 bases, leaving 8 bases between them. CDR1 is KGHSH, CDR2 LQKENI, per germline. CDR3 sequence reads: CASSPTGDSYNEQFF. The CDR3 nucleotides read TGTGCCAGCTCACCAACAGGAGACTCCTACAATGAGCAGTTCTTC.

V and J are TRBV5-1 and TRBJ2-2, with D tentatively TRBD2 (6 bases). The CDR3 runs 17 residues. CDR1 SGHRS and CDR2 YFSETQ come from the germline V gene. Trimming removed 3 bases from V and 1 base from J, with 16 bases in between. CDR3 DNA: TGCGCCAGCAGCTCAGCGCCGGGACTTGAGAACACCGGGGAGCTGTTTTTT. It yields the protein CASSSAPGLENTGELFF. Full variable domain (outside the CDR3, taken from reference TRBV5-1 and TRBJ2-2): KAGVTQTPRYLIKTRGQQVTLSCSPISGHRSVSWYQQTPGQGLQFLFEYFSETQRNKGNFPGRFSGRQFSNSRSEMNVSTLELGDSALYLCASSSAPGLENTGELFFGEGSRLTVL.

The chain carries TRBV5-1 and TRBJ2-1; D may be TRBD2 (6 bases). Trimming took off 4 bases at V and 3 bases at J, with 14 bases between the two ends. The germline CDR1 and CDR2 sequences are SGHRS and YFSETQ. This CDR3 region has 15 residues. The CDR3 region is CASSIGRSGYNEQFF. CDR3 nucleotides: TGCGCCAGCAGCATAGGGAGGAGTGGCTACAATGAGCAGTTCTTC.

This chain uses TRBV5-1 with TRBJ2-2, with a tentative D call TRBD2 (5 bases). The germline V gene has CDR1 SGHRS and CDR2 YFSETQ. The germline V and J ends were trimmed by 4 bases and 0 bases, with 13 bases remaining between them. This CDR3 comprises 16 residues. CDR3 in amino acids: CASSPIAFANTGELFF. In DNA, the CDR3 is TGCGCCAGCAGCCCCATAGCGTTCGCGAACACCGGGGAGCTGTTTTTT.

The V call is TRBV7-9, the J call TRBJ1-2, with D unresolved. Between the trimmed V and J ends, which lost 5 bases and 4 bases, there was a span of 8 bases. Germline V gene data show CDR1 as SEHNR and CDR2 as FQNEAQ (reference sequence). This CDR3 is 12 amino acids long. CDR3 amino acids: CASSRRAYGYTF. The DNA for the CDR3 is TGTGCCAGCAGCCGCCGGGCCTATGGCTACACCTTC.

The chain combines TRBV5-1 with TRBJ2-5; D not certain. Germline V gives CDR1 SGHRS, CDR2 YFSETQ. Trimming removed 0 bases from V and 7 bases from J, with 10 bases in between. The CDR3 spans 13 residues. The CDR3, as DNA: TGCGCCAGCAGCTTGGGCACCAAAGGGACCCAGTACTTC. Protein product: CASSLGTKGTQYF.

The chain is built from TRBV11-3 and TRBJ2-5; 15 bases fit TRBD2. Germline lookup yields CDR1 SGHNT and CDR2 YENEEA. With 5 bases clipped from V and 6 bases from J, the junction kept 7 bases outside the gene matches. The CDR3 extends over 16 amino acids. The CDR3: CASSLGLAGGRKTQYF. The CDR3 DNA sequence: TGTGCCAGCAGCCTGGGACTAGCGGGGGGACGGAAGACCCAGTACTTC. Combining the CDR3 with reference TRBV11-3 and TRBJ2-5 gives the whole variable domain EAGVVQSPRYKIIEKKQPVAFWCNPISGHNTLYWYLQNLGQGPELLIRYENEEAVDDSQLPKDRFSAERLKGVDSTLKIQPAELGDSAVYLCASSLGLAGGRKTQYFGPGTRLLVL.

The rearrangement uses TRBV6-5 and TRBJ2-7, with D hard to call. CDR1 is MNHEY and CDR2 is SVGAGI in the germline V gene. This CDR3 spans 16 amino acids. Trimming took 0 bases from V and 3 from J, leaving 15 bases between them. This CDR3 reads CASSYSSTRKVYEQYF. CDR3 coding DNA: TGTGCCAGCAGTTACTCCTCAACAAGGAAGGTCTACGAGCAGTACTTC.

The chain joins TRBV27 to TRBJ2-7, with 10 positions matching TRBD1. Germline V gives CDR1 MNHEY, CDR2 SMNVEV (reference sequence). V trimming: 6 bases; J trimming: 4 bases; junction bases outside the gene matches: 6. The CDR3 totals 14 residues. The CDR3: CASSRRDRGYEQYF. The DNA for the CDR3 is TGTGCCAGCAGCCGCCGGGACAGGGGTTACGAGCAGTACTTC.

The chain uses TRBV14 and TRBJ2-7, with D tentatively TRBD1 or TRBD2 (6 bases each). V gave up 1 base and J gave up 2 bases, with 12 bases separating them. The CDR3 sequence is 15 residues long. Germline lookup yields CDR1 SGHDN and CDR2 FVKESK. CDR3 region: CASSQVGGAAYEQYF. The CDR3 coding sequence is TGTGCCAGCAGCCAAGTCGGGGGCGCAGCCTACGAGCAGTACTTC.

The rearrangement joins TRBV10-3 to TRBJ2-1; a weak D match, TRBD1 (5 bases). CDR3 length: 14 residues. V was shortened by 0 bases and J by 3 bases, with 6 bases between the two germline ends. Germline V lookup: CDR1 ENHRY, CDR2 SYGVKD. The CDR3 protein is CAISESGDYNEQFF. DNA of the CDR3: TGTGCCATCAGTGAGTCAGGGGACTACAATGAGCAGTTCTTC.

This chain joins TRBV6-5 and TRBJ1-2, with D possibly TRBD1 on 6 matching bases. CDR1 and CDR2 from the germline V gene are MNHEY and SVGAGI. Trimming took off 6 bases at V and 4 bases at J, with 12 bases between the two ends. The CDR3 has 13 residues. In nucleotides, the CDR3 is TGTGCCAGCAGATCGGACAGATTCTATGGCTACACCTTC. Encoded protein: CASRSDRFYGYTF.

The genes are TRBV5-4 and TRBJ2-3, with D perhaps matching TRBD1 (6 bases). This CDR3 contains 14 residues. V was pared by 0 bases and J by 3 bases, with 8 bases between. Germline V lookup: CDR1 SGHNT, CDR2 YYREEE (reference sequence). The CDR3: CASSLAQGTDTQYF. Written as DNA, the CDR3 is TGTGCCAGCAGCTTGGCCCAGGGGACAGATACGCAGTATTTT.

CDR3 sequence (DNA): TGTGCCAGTAGCTCTCGACCTCCCAGGGGGCGTGAAAATGAGCAGTTCTTC. Its protein is CASSSRPPRGRENEQFF. The gene calls are TRBV19 and TRBJ2-1, with TRBD1 matching over 8 bases. V dropped 6 bases and J dropped 7; count of bases not matched to a gene: 17. In germline, CDR1 is LNHDA, CDR2 SQIVND (reference sequence). CDR3 length equals 17 residues.

CDR3 DNA sequence: TGTGCCAGCAGCTTAGGTAGAACAAAGGTTGACGACGAGCAGTACTTC. Amino acids: CASSLGRTKVDDEQYF. This rearrangement joins TRBV11-1 to TRBJ2-7; no clear D gene. Germline CDR1 reads SGHAT; CDR2 reads FQDESV (reference sequence). The CDR3 is 16 residues long. V was pared by 1 base and J by 5 bases, with 18 bases between.

The chain uses TRBV27 and TRBJ2-3; either TRBD1 or TRBD2 may fit D (5 bases each). Germline V gene data show CDR1 as MNHEY and CDR2 as SMNVEV (reference sequence). The CDR3 is 15 residues long. The germline V and J ends were trimmed by 1 base and 8 bases, with 16 bases remaining between them. The CDR3 sequence: CASSLFSRFGGTQYF. CDR3 bases: TGTGCCAGCAGTTTATTTAGTCGGTTTGGGGGTACGCAGTATTTT.

V is TRBV6-5 and J is TRBJ1-2, with 8 bases that match TRBD1. The ends lost 6 bases at V and 7 bases at J; junction bases unmatched: 4. The CDR3 covers 12 residues. Germline V gene lookup returns CDR1 MNHEY and CDR2 SVGAGI. The CDR3 DNA follows: TGTGCCAGCAGACAGGGGGATTCTGGCTACACCTTC. It specifies CASRQGDSGYTF.